A single T cell receptor (beta chain) is shown here with its context. The target antigen is unknown. The CDR3 sequence is 13 residues long. V lost 6 bases and J 7 bases, leaving 12 bases between the germline ends. MiXCR was run by TCRdb on the 5' RACE reads, yielding one entry per CDR3 protein. The sample has about 530,000 distinct CDR3 sequences, about 15% seen once. The source of the sample is a study of identical twins. Findings and caveats of the study: Compared with unrelated sharing, twin-shared out-of-frame alpha sequences had more low-probability sequences. Beta clonotypes that were abundant in cord blood contained fewer insertions, a pattern absent from memory repertoires.

These data also formed part of another study, on yellow fever vaccine responses in identical twins.

The chain combines TRBV12-3 or TRBV12-4 with TRBJ2-2, with D possibly being TRBD1 (5 bases). The TCR was taken from a woman between 18 and 29 years old in good health. The sequencing input was CD4+ T cells sorted from blood. CDR3 in amino acids: CASSLKGYGELFF. The CDR3 DNA reads as TGTGCCAGCAGCCTAAAGGGGTACGGGGAGCTGTTTTTT.